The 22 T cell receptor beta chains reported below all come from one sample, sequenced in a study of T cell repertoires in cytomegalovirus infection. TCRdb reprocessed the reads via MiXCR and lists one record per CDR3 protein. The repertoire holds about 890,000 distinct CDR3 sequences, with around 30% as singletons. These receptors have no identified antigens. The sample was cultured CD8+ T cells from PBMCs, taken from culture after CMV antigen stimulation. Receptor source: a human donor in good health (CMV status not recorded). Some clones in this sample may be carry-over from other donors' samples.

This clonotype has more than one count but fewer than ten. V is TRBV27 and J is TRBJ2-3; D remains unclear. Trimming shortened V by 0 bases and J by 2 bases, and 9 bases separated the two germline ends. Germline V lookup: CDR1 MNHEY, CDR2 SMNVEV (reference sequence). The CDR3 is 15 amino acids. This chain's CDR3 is CASSLSDGYTDTQYF. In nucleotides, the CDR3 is TGTGCCAGCAGTTTATCGGACGGATACACAGATACGCAGTATTTT.

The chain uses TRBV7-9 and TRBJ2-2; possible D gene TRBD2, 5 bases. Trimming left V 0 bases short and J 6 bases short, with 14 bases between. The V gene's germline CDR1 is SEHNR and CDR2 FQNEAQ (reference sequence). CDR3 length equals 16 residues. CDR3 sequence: CASSLARWRSSGELFF. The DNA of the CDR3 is TGTGCCAGCAGCTTAGCCCGATGGAGGTCGTCCGGGGAGCTGTTTTTT.

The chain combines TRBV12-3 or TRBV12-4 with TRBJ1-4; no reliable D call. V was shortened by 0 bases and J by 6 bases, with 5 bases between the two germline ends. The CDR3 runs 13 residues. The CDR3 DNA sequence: TGTGCCAGCAGTTTAGCGGCCTATGAAAAACTGTTTTTT. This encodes CASSLAAYEKLFF.

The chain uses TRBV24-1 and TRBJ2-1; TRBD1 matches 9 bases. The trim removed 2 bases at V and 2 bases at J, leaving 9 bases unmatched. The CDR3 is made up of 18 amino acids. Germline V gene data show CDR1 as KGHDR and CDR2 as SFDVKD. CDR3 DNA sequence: TGTGCCACCAGTGATTCCCCTTCCGGGACAGGGCCCTACAATGAGCAGTTCTTC. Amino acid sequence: CATSDSPSGTGPYNEQFF.

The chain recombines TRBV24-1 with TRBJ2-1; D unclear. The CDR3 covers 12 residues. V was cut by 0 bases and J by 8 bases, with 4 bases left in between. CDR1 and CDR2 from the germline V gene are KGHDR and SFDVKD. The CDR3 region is CATSDLRYEQFF. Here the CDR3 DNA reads TGTGCCACCAGTGATTTGCGGTATGAGCAGTTCTTC.

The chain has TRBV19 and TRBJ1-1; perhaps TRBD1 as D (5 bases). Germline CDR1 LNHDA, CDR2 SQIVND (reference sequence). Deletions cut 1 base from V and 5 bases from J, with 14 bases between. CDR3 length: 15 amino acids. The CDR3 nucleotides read TGTGCCAGTAGTATAGTGGCGGGGGGAAGGACTGAAGCTTTCTTT. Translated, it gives CASSIVAGGRTEAFF. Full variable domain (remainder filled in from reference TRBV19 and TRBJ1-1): DGGITQSPKYLFRKEGQNVTLSCEQNLNHDAMYWYRQDPGQGLRLIYYSQIVNDFQKGDIAEGYSVSREKKESFPLTVTSAQKNPTAFYLCASSIVAGGRTEAFFGQGTRLTVV.

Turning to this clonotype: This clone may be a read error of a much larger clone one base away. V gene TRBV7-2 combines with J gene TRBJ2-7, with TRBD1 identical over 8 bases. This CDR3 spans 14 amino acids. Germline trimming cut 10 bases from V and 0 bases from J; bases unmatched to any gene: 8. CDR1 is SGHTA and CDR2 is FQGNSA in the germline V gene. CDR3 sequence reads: CANSEQGGSYEQYV. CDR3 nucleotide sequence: TGTGCCAACAGTGAACAGGGGGGCTCCTACGAGCAGTACGTC.

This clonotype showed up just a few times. The DNA of the CDR3 is TGTGCCAGCAGTCCGCCGCTACTCACAGATACGCAGTATTTT. As protein: CASSPPLLTDTQYF. The chain employs TRBV27 and TRBJ2-3; D unresolved. The V gene's germline CDR1 is MNHEY and CDR2 SMNVEV (reference sequence). V was cut by 5 bases and J by 2 bases, with 11 bases left in between. CDR3 size: 14 residues.

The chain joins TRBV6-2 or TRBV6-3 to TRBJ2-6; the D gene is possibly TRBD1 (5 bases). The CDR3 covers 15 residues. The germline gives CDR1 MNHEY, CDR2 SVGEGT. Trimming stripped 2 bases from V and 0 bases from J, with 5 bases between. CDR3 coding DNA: TGTGCCAGCAGTTACACAGGCTCTGGGGCCAACGTCCTGACTTTC. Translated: CASSYTGSGANVLTF.

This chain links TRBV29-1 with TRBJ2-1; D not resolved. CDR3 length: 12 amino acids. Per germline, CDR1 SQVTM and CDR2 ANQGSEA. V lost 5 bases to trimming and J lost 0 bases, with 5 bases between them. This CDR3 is CSVPVSYNEQFF. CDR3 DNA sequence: TGCAGCGTTCCTGTCTCCTACAATGAGCAGTTCTTC.

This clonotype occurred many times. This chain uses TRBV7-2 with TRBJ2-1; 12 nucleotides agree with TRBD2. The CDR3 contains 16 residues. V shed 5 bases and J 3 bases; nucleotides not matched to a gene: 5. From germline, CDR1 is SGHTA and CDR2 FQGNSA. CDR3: CASSPELAGGYNEQFF. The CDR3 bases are TGTGCCAGCAGCCCAGAACTAGCGGGGGGCTACAATGAGCAGTTCTTC. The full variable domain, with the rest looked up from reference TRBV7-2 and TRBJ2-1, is GAGVSQSPSNKVTEKGKDVELRCDPISGHTALYWYRQSLGQGLEFLIYFQGNSAPDKSGLPSDRFSAERTGGSVSTLTIQRTQQEDSAVYLCASSPELAGGYNEQFFGPGTRLTVL.

Here the CDR3 reads CASIPQGVRQPQHF. The CDR3 DNA follows: TGTGCCAGTATTCCACAGGGGGTACGTCAGCCCCAGCATTTT. The gene calls are TRBV19 and TRBJ1-5; 8 nucleotides agree with TRBD1. J gave up 6 bases and V 7 bases, and 8 bases lay outside the gene matches. The CDR3 is 14 residues long. Germline CDR1 is LNHDA and CDR2 is SQIVND (reference sequence). Drawing the rest from reference TRBV19 and TRBJ1-5, the complete variable domain is DGGITQSPKYLFRKEGQNVTLSCEQNLNHDAMYWYRQDPGQGLRLIYYSQIVNDFQKGDIAEGYSVSREKKESFPLTVTSAQKNPTAFYLCASIPQGVRQPQHFGDGTRLSIL.

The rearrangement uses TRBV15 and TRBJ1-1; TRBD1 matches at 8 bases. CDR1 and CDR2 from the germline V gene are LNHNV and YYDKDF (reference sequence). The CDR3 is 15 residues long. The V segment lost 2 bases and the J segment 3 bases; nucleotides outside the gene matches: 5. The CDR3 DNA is TGTGCCACCAGCAGATTACAGGGGGAGGACACTGAAGCTTTCTTT. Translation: CATSRLQGEDTEAFF.

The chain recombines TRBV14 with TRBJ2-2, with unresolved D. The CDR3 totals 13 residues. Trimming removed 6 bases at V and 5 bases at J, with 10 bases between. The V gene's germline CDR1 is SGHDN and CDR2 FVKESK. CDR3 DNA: TGTGCCAGCAGGCCTTACAAGACCGGGGAGCTGTTTTTT. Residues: CASRPYKTGELFF. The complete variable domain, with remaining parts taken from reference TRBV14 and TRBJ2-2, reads EAGVTQFPSHSVIEKGQTVTLRCDPISGHDNLYWYRRVMGKEIKFLLHFVKESKQDESGMPNNRFLAERTGGTYSTLKVQPAELEDSGVYFCASRPYKTGELFFGEGSRLTVL.

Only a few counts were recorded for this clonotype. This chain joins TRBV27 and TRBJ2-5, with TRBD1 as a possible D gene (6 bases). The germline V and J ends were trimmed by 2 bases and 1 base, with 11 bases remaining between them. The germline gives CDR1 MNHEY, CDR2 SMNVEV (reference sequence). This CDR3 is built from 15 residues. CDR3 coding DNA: TGTGCCAGCAGTTTAAGTACAGGGCCCCAAGAGACCCAGTACTTC. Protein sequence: CASSLSTGPQETQYF.

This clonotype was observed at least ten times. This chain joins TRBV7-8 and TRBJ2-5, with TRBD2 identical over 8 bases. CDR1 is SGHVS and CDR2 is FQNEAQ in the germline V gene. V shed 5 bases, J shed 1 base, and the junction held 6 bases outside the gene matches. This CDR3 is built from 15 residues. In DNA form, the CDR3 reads TGTGCCAGCAGCCGTGTAGCGGGAATCCAAGAGACCCAGTACTTC. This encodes CASSRVAGIQETQYF.

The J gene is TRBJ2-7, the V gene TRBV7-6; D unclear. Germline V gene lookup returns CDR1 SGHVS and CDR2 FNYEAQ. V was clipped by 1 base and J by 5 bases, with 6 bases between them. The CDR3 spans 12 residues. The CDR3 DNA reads TGTGCCAGCAGCTTAGTCTTCCACGAGCAGTACTTC. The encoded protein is CASSLVFHEQYF.

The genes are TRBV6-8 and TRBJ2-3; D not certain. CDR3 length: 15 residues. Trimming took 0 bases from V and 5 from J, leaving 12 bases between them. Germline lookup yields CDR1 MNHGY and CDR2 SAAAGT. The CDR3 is CASSYSSLVRDTQYF. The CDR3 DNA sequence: TGTGCCAGCAGTTACTCGAGCCTAGTGAGAGATACGCAGTATTTT.

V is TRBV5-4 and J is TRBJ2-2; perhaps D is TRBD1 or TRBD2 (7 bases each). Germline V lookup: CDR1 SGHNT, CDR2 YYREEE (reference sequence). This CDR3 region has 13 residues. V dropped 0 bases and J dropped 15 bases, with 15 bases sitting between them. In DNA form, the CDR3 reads TGTGCCAGCAGCTTGGATACAGGGGCGGGGGTGTTTTTT. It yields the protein CASSLDTGAGVFF.

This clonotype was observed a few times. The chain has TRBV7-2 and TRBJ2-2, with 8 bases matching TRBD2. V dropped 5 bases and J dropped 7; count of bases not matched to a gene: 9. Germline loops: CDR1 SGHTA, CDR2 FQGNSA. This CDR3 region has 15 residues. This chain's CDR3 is CASSDRRRGVGELFF. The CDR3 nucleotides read TGTGCCAGCAGCGATCGGCGGCGGGGGGTCGGGGAGCTGTTTTTT.

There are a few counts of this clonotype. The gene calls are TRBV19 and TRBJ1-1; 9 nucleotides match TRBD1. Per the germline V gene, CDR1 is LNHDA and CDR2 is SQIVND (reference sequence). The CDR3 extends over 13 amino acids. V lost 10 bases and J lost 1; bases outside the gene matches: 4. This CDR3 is CATQGQGNTEAFF. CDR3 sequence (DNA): TGTGCCACCCAGGGACAGGGGAACACTGAAGCTTTCTTT.

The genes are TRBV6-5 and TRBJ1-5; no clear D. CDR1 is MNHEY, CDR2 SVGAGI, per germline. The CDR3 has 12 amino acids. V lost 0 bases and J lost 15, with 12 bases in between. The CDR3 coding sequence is TGTGCCAGCAGTTACTCGACGACTCTCTTGCATTTT. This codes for CASSYSTTLLHF.